The TCR beta chain under discussion was sequenced for a study of blood T cell repertoires in COVID-19. At the level of the study: Material from acute and convalescent COVID-19 was sourced from the United States, Italy and Spain.

In the original workflow: Nucleated cell number was recorded as an estimate derived from reference gene primer amplification. Repertoires were generated with immunoSEQ multiplex PCR, while TCRdb's copy carries only in-frame clones and drops some. That table furnishes V, J and clone size, whereas the DNA furnished D and trimming. This repertoire shows about 330,000 clones, roughly 90% found once; its top ten account for over 0.8%. Recruits, aged roughly 18 to 89 years, lived in 24 US areas. The CDR3 covers 13 residues. Germline-derived CDR1 and CDR2 are SNHLY and FYNNEI. Trimming removed 6 bases from V and 4 bases from J, with 12 bases in between.

Sample: PBMCs or T cells enriched from blood (not recorded which). The chain recombines TRBV2 with TRBJ1-2; D might be TRBD1 (6 bases). The source is a woman aged 25 to 39 who had recovered from COVID-19. CDR3 sequence: CASRGTGSYGYTF. As DNA, the CDR3 is TGTGCCAGCAGGGGAACAGGGAGCTATGGCTACACCTTC.